This T cell receptor (beta chain) derives from a study of T cell repertoires in cytomegalovirus infection. About the study: CMV epitopes that were recently identified and HLA-C-restricted were used alongside well-studied HLA-B-restricted ones. It can be stated that public TCR beta signatures indicated CMV infection as well as a matching HLA type.

The CDR3 sequence is 17 residues long. Trimming at V came to 5 bases and at J to 1 base, leaving 12 bases not matched to a gene. Germline V CDR1 and CDR2: SEHNR, FQNEAQ (reference sequence). Study findings and constraints: HLA-C-restricted CMV-specific TCR beta clonotypes prevailed in the ex vivo response.

TCRdb re-analysed the reads in MiXCR, keeping a single row per CDR3 protein. The table has about 770,000 distinct CDR3 sequences, 25% to 30% seen once. This clonotype was seen only a few times. The antigen is unknown. This receptor was identified in a human donor in good health (CMV status not recorded). Some clones in this sample may be carry-over from other donors' samples. Sequenced here: cultured CD8+ T cells from PBMCs, sampled from culture after CMV antigen stimulation. V is TRBV7-9 and J is TRBJ2-5; 8 nucleotides line up with TRBD1. The CDR3 loop reads CASSPGQDLPFQETQYF. DNA of the CDR3: TGTGCCAGCAGCCCGGGACAGGACCTACCCTTCCAAGAGACCCAGTACTTC.